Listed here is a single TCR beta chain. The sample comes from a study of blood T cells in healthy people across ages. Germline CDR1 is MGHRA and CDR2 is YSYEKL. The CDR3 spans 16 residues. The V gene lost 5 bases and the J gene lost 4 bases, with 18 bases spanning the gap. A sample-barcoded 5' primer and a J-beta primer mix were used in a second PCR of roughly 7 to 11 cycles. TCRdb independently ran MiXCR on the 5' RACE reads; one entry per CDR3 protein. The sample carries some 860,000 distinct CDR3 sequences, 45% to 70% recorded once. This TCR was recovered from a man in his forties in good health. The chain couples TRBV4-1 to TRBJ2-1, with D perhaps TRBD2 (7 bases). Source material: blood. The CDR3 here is CASSTPWRGRYNEQFF. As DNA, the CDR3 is TGCGCCAGCAGCACCCCGTGGCGGGGGCGATACAATGAGCAGTTCTTC.